One sample yielded the 7 T cell receptor beta chains listed below, sequenced in a study of beta chain features in type 1 diabetes (dated 2018 in TCRdb). Library generation was performed with the immunoSEQ multiplex PCR assay. The High Capacity cDNA Reverse Transcription Kit was used to reverse transcribe all of the isolated RNA, meaning that expressed TCRB transcripts were what got sequenced. Held by TCRdb, this immuneACCESS table contains in-frame sequences only and omits some clones. Under half of the omission traces to an unresolved V gene where checked; the cause of the rest is unknown. The table for this sample lists around 300,000 clones; 14% of them were counted only once. The top ten hold about 6.7% of the sample. The source material was central memory CD4+ T cells from blood. Receptors were obtained from a man aged 25-45 years in good health.

In this sample, this clone turned up a few times. The chain combines TRBV5-1 with TRBJ2-3; D assignment may be TRBD1 or TRBD2 (5 bases each). Per germline, CDR1 SGHRS and CDR2 YFSETQ. The CDR3 length is 14 residues. Trimming left V 3 bases short and J 4 bases short, with 12 bases between. The CDR3 loop is CASSWDQPADTQYF. The CDR3, as DNA: TGCGCCAGCAGCTGGGACCAGCCCGCAGATACGCAGTATTTT.

The chain joins TRBV11-3 to TRBJ1-1, with 7 bases fitting TRBD1. V gave up 5 bases and J gave up 1 base; unmatched junction bases: 1. The CDR3 consists of 13 residues. The V gene's germline CDR1 is SGHNT and CDR2 YENEEA. CDR3 sequence: CASSNRGNTEAFF. The DNA of the CDR3 is TGTGCCAGCAGCAACAGGGGGAACACTGAAGCTTTCTTT.

The chain employs TRBV9 and TRBJ1-5, with TRBD1 identical over 10 bases. V dropped 4 bases and J dropped 4; count of bases not matched to a gene: 5. The CDR3 spans 15 residues. The germline V gene has CDR1 SGDLS and CDR2 YYNGEE. This chain's CDR3 is CASSIGTGVNQPQHF. Written as DNA, the CDR3 is TGTGCCAGCAGCATCGGGACAGGGGTTAATCAGCCCCAGCATTTT. Full variable domain (outside the CDR3, taken from reference TRBV9 and TRBJ1-5): DSGVTQTPKHLITATGQRVTLRCSPRSGDLSVYWYQQSLDQGLQFLIQYYNGEERAKGNILERFSAQQFPDLHSELNLSSLELGDSALYFCASSIGTGVNQPQHFGDGTRLSIL.

This chain links TRBV20-1 with TRBJ2-7; possible D gene TRBD2, 6 bases. This CDR3 contains 11 residues. The germline CDR1 and CDR2 sequences are DFQATT and SNEGSKA (reference sequence). The V end was cut by 7 bases, the J end by 6 bases, with 13 bases between. CDR3 loop: CSVASVTEQYV. The CDR3 DNA sequence: TGCAGTGTAGCTAGCGTTACCGAGCAGTACGTC.

This clone was observed a few times. The chain employs TRBV6-6 and TRBJ2-5; TRBD1 agrees at 9 bases. This CDR3 is 13 amino acids long. CDR1 is MNHNY and CDR2 is SVGAGI in the germline V gene (reference sequence). The trim removed 4 bases at V and 11 bases at J, leaving 8 bases unmatched. The CDR3 is CASSWDRAREQYF. CDR3 nucleotide sequence: TGTGCCAGCAGTTGGGACAGGGCTAGGGAGCAGTACTTC.

This clone occurred a few times. The V gene is TRBV9, the J gene TRBJ2-5; maybe TRBD2 (6 bases). The CDR3 is 13 residues long. CDR1 SGDLS and CDR2 YYNGEE come from the germline V gene. Deletions cut 0 bases from V and 5 bases from J, with 8 bases between. The CDR3 reads CASSVGGRETQYF. CDR3 in DNA: TGTGCCAGCAGCGTAGGAGGGAGGGAGACCCAGTACTTC.

This clone was counted many times. The junction departs from germline at one end; a sequencing error may be responsible. The chain uses TRBV7-7 and TRBJ2-5, with D perhaps matching TRBD1 (5 bases). Germline V gives CDR1 SSHAT, CDR2 FNYEAQ (reference sequence). This CDR3 region has 15 residues. The CDR3, as DNA: TGTGCTAGCAGCAACAACCCAGGCAGGGAAGAGACCCAGTACTTC. It translates to CASSNNPGREETQYF.